This TCR beta chain was identified in a study of response to subunit inactivated influenza vaccine. Study-wide results and limits: Authors suggested few new T cells are recruited by each seasonal influenza vaccination.

Between the trimmed V and J ends, which lost 4 bases and 1 base, there was a span of 13 bases. Germline V gene sequence: CDR1 MDHEN, CDR2 SYDVKM. CDR3 length: 15 amino acids. A single record per CDR3 protein comes from TCRdb applying MiXCR to the RT-PCR reads. Among more than 550,000 distinct CDR3 sequences listed, 10% to 15% were seen once. Worth noting for this clonotype: Its antigen is undetermined.

The chain combines TRBV28 with TRBJ2-5; TRBD1 is a possible D gene (5 bases). This clonotype was sampled from a man between 50 and 59 years old who received an inactivated influenza vaccine. Material: PBMCs from blood, obtained on the day of vaccination. The CDR3 region is CASSSPDSLQETQYF. The CDR3 bases are TGTGCCAGCAGTTCTCCTGACAGCCTCCAAGAGACCCAGTACTTC.